A single sample gave rise to the 19 T cell receptor beta chains below, sequenced in a study of blood T cells in healthy people across ages. The second PCR ran roughly 6 to 11 cycles with a sample-barcoded 5' primer and J-beta primers. TCRdb used MiXCR to reprocess the 5' RACE reads, holding one entry per CDR3 protein. Among roughly 700,000 distinct CDR3 sequences listed, approximately 31% were seen once. The sample was blood. The receptors were gathered from a woman of 80 years or more in good health.

The chain recombines TRBV20-1 with TRBJ2-7, with 12 bases aligning to TRBD2. The CDR3 contains 17 residues. After removal of 0 bases from V and 4 bases from J, the junction contained 10 bases not matched to a gene. Germline CDR1 reads DFQATT; CDR2 reads SNEGSKA (reference sequence). CDR3 sequence (DNA): TGCAGTGCTAGAGATCTGGGAGGACTAGCGGGGCTATACGAGCAGTACTTC. Its translation: CSARDLGGLAGLYEQYF.

This clonotype was seen at least ten times. The chain has TRBV5-1 and TRBJ2-1, with a tentative D call TRBD1 (5 bases). Germline lookup yields CDR1 SGHRS and CDR2 YFSETQ. V was shortened by 7 bases and J by 5 bases, with 16 bases between the two germline ends. The CDR3 spans 14 residues. The CDR3 nucleotides read TGCGCCAGCGGACCGAGACAGAGGAACAATGAGCAGTTCTTC. Encoded protein: CASGPRQRNNEQFF.

This clonotype was detected many times. The genes are TRBV9 and TRBJ2-5; a weak D match, TRBD1 (6 bases). Trimming took off 7 bases at V and 5 bases at J, with 18 bases between the two ends. The CDR3 is made up of 14 amino acids. CDR1 SGDLS and CDR2 YYNGEE come from the germline V gene. The CDR3 DNA is TGTGCCAGCGGCGATGTGGGGGCGTTGGAGACCCAGTACTTC. This codes for CASGDVGALETQYF.

This clonotype was detected many times. The CDR3 spells CSARDGGQLSYEQYF. The CDR3 DNA follows: TGCAGTGCTAGAGATGGCGGACAGCTTAGCTACGAGCAGTACTTC. The gene calls are TRBV20-1 and TRBJ2-7, with a possible D match to TRBD1 (6 bases). V was clipped by 0 bases and J by 3 bases, with 15 bases between them. Germline CDR1 is DFQATT and CDR2 is SNEGSKA (reference sequence). The CDR3 sequence is 15 residues long.

This clonotype was detected ten times or more. The chain employs TRBV25-1 and TRBJ1-4; 9 nucleotides align to TRBD1. The trim removed 8 bases at V and 3 bases at J, leaving 1 base unmatched. This CDR3 is 13 amino acids long. From germline, CDR1 is MGHDK and CDR2 SYGVNS. The CDR3 DNA reads as TGTGCCAGCGGGGACAGGGCTAATGAAAAACTGTTTTTT. Translated: CASGDRANEKLFF.

There are many counts of this clonotype. Germline and junction disagree at one end, which may indicate a read error. The chain combines TRBV2 with TRBJ2-1; TRBD2 agrees at 8 bases. The CDR3 totals 14 residues. Germline CDR1 is SNHLY and CDR2 is FYNNEI. The DNA of the CDR3 is TGTGCCAGCGTAGGTAGCGGGGTGCGCAATCAGCAGTTCTTC. Encoded protein: CASVGSGVRNQQFF. Filled out from reference TRBV2 and TRBJ2-1, the complete variable domain reads EPEVTQTPSHQVTQMGQEVILRCVPISNHLYFYWYRQILGQKVEFLVSFYNNEISEKSEIFDDQFSVERPDGSNFTLKIRSTKLEDSAMYFCASVGSGVRNQQFFGPGTRLTVL.

Notes on this clonotype: A clone one base away is much larger, so this may be a read error. The chain carries TRBV5-5 and TRBJ2-7, with 7 bases identical to TRBD1. The CDR3 runs 16 residues. Per the germline V gene, CDR1 is SGHKS and CDR2 is YYEKEE (reference sequence). V lost 4 bases and J lost 5; bases outside the gene matches: 15. CDR3 sequence reads: CASSALLGTALHEQYF. The CDR3 DNA reads TGTGCCAGCAGCGCCTTACTCGGGACAGCCCTCCACGAGCAGTACTTC.

This clonotype was seen a handful of times. It may be a read error: a sequence one base away is much more abundant. The rearrangement links TRBV20-1 to TRBJ2-7; either TRBD1 or TRBD2 may supply D (6 bases each). The CDR3 has 14 residues. From germline, CDR1 is DFQATT and CDR2 SNEGSKA (reference sequence). V gave up 1 base and J gave up 7 bases, with 17 bases separating them. CDR3 bases: TGCAGTGCTAGAGCGGGGGCCGGGAGCAATGAGCAGTACTTC. Amino acid sequence: CSARAGAGSNEQYF.

This chain connects TRBV29-1 to TRBJ1-2; weak D call: TRBD1 (5 bases). The CDR3 extends over 11 amino acids. V dropped 4 bases and J dropped 8 bases, with 11 bases sitting between them. Germline values: CDR1 SQVTM, CDR2 ANQGSEA. CDR3 residues: CSVGTYRGYTF. CDR3 coding DNA: TGCAGCGTTGGGACATACAGGGGCTACACCTTC.

The chain combines TRBV5-1 with TRBJ1-4; maybe TRBD1 (6 bases). Trimming removed 2 bases from V and 3 bases from J, with 11 bases in between. CDR1 and CDR2 from the germline V gene are SGHRS and YFSETQ. The CDR3 is made up of 15 amino acids. This CDR3 is CASSLQGTANEKLFF. CDR3 in DNA: TGCGCCAGCAGCTTACAGGGTACGGCTAATGAAAAACTGTTTTTT.

This clonotype has a count of ten or more. This chain joins TRBV6-5 and TRBJ2-4, with D possibly TRBD2 on 6 matching bases. Germline V gene data show CDR1 as MNHEY and CDR2 as SVGAGI. The CDR3 totals 18 residues. V shed 5 bases and J shed 3 bases, with 23 bases lying between them. The CDR3 reads CASSPSPGGAGGKNIQYF. The CDR3 DNA reads TGTGCCAGCAGTCCCTCGCCCGGGGGAGCCGGGGGCAAAAACATTCAGTACTTC.

About this clonotype: Since a much larger clone is just one base distant, this may be a read error. V and J are TRBV20-1 and TRBJ2-7, with D perhaps TRBD2 (5 bases). The CDR3 runs 15 residues. Trimming removed 5 bases from V and 6 bases from J, with 23 bases in between. Per germline, CDR1 DFQATT and CDR2 SNEGSKA (reference sequence). In nucleotides, the CDR3 is TGCAGTGCTCCCCCCGGGGTCTCCCCCTGCGGCGAGCAGTACTTC. Translating gives CSAPPGVSPCGEQYF.

This clonotype occurred many times. The chain carries TRBV5-1 and TRBJ2-3; 7 nucleotides line up with TRBD1. The CDR3 runs 15 residues. Trimming took 4 bases from V and 8 from J; bases not matched to a gene: 13. Germline loops: CDR1 SGHRS, CDR2 YFSETQ. The CDR3 loop is CASSQDRALSVTQYF. DNA of the CDR3: TGCGCCAGCAGCCAAGACAGGGCTTTATCTGTTACGCAGTATTTT. The entire variable domain, with the rest obtained from reference TRBV5-1 and TRBJ2-3, is as follows: KAGVTQTPRYLIKTRGQQVTLSCSPISGHRSVSWYQQTPGQGLQFLFEYFSETQRNKGNFPGRFSGRQFSNSRSEMNVSTLELGDSALYLCASSQDRALSVTQYFGPGTRLTVL.

This clonotype showed up many times. The chain joins TRBV20-1 to TRBJ2-5, with 9 bases fitting TRBD2. V shed 6 bases, J shed 5 bases, and the junction held 10 bases outside the gene matches. CDR3 size: 14 residues. Per germline, CDR1 DFQATT and CDR2 SNEGSKA (reference sequence). This chain's CDR3 is CSAGLLAGRETQYF. In nucleotides, the CDR3 is TGCAGTGCCGGCCTGCTAGCGGGGAGGGAGACCCAGTACTTC.

On this clonotype itself: A read error is possible here, since a much larger clone lies one base away. J is TRBJ1-2 and V is TRBV30; possible D gene TRBD1, 5 bases. The CDR3 has 12 residues. From germline, CDR1 is GTSNPN and CDR2 SVGIG (reference sequence). V shed 1 base and J shed 7 bases, with 10 bases lying between them. CDR3 protein: CAWSGAGLGYTF. The CDR3 DNA reads TGTGCCTGGAGTGGGGCAGGGCTTGGCTACACCTTC.

Turning to this clonotype: This may be a read error: a much more frequent sequence differs by one nucleotide. The chain links TRBV6-1 to TRBJ2-7, with D perhaps TRBD1 (6 bases). Germline V gene lookup returns CDR1 MNHNS and CDR2 SASEGT. This CDR3 has 14 amino acids. V shed 8 bases and J shed 4 bases, with 18 bases lying between them. The CDR3 DNA reads as TGTGCCAGCGGTGCCCAAACAGGGTCTTACGAGCAGTACTTC. Protein sequence: CASGAQTGSYEQYF.

About this clonotype: This may be a read error: a much more frequent sequence differs by one nucleotide. The chain couples TRBV12-3 or TRBV12-4 to TRBJ2-3; the D is unclear. Trimming took 1 base from V and 4 from J, leaving 9 bases between them. This CDR3 has 14 residues. The CDR3: CASSLDRIADTQYF. The CDR3 nucleotides read TGTGCCAGCAGTTTAGATAGGATCGCAGATACGCAGTATTTT.

This clonotype has more than one count but fewer than ten. The V call is TRBV27, the J call TRBJ1-4; D gene uncertain. Germline V gene lookup returns CDR1 MNHEY and CDR2 SMNVEV (reference sequence). The CDR3 length is 17 residues. Trimming removed 2 bases at V and 5 bases at J, with 18 bases between. The CDR3 loop is CASSLGPPGLGNEKLFF. In DNA form, the CDR3 reads TGTGCCAGCAGTTTAGGGCCTCCGGGCCTAGGGAATGAAAAACTGTTTTTT. The complete variable domain, with remaining parts taken from reference TRBV27 and TRBJ1-4, reads EAQVTQNPRYLITVTGKKLTVTCSQNMNHEYMSWYRQDPGLGLRQIYYSMNVEVTDKGDVPEGYKVSRKEKRNFPLILESPSPNQTSLYFCASSLGPPGLGNEKLFFGSGTQLSVL.

This chain uses TRBV20-1 with TRBJ2-5; TRBD1 agrees at 7 bases. The assigned J gene may be wrong: the sequence end matches TRBJ2-7 better. Germline loops: CDR1 DFQATT, CDR2 SNEGSKA (reference sequence). CDR3 length: 13 residues. In nucleotides, the CDR3 is TGCAGTGCTAGAGATCACAGGGGCTACGAGCAGTACTTC. Its translation: CSARDHRGYEQYF.